Below are 16 T cell receptor beta chains sequenced from a single sample in a study of T cell changes during pregnancy in multiple sclerosis. Assay: immunoSEQ multiplex PCR; the TCRdb copy retains only in-frame clones and omits some. The table lists fewer than 90,000 clones, roughly nine tenths of them singletons. Specimen: peripheral blood, collected in the second trimester of pregnancy. The receptors were gathered from a female donor with multiple sclerosis, enrolled in a pregnancy study.

V gene TRBV19 combines with J gene TRBJ2-3; TRBD1 matches 7 bases. Per the germline V gene, CDR1 is LNHDA and CDR2 is SQIVND (reference sequence). V shed 3 bases and J 5 bases; nucleotides not matched to a gene: 8. The CDR3 covers 15 residues. The CDR3 loop is CASSMVTGFGDTQYF. CDR3 DNA: TGTGCCAGTAGTATGGTGACAGGGTTTGGAGATACGCAGTATTTT.

The V gene is TRBV6-1, the J gene TRBJ2-5; D possibly corresponds to TRBD2 (5 bases). CDR3 length: 14 amino acids. Germline-derived CDR1 and CDR2 are MNHNS and SASEGT. Between the trimmed V and J ends, which lost 1 base and 3 bases, there was a span of 9 bases. The CDR3 sequence: CASSEGPGEETQYF. For the CDR3, the DNA is TGTGCCAGCAGTGAAGGCCCCGGGGAAGAGACCCAGTACTTC.

The CDR3 region is CAWRGRGHETQYF. The CDR3 coding sequence is TGTGCCTGGAGGGGTAGGGGGCATGAGACCCAGTACTTC. The chain recombines TRBV30 with TRBJ2-5, with 7 bases that match TRBD1. The CDR3 is 13 amino acids. Germline V gene data show CDR1 as GTSNPN and CDR2 as SVGIG (reference sequence). Losses at the gene ends were 3 bases for V and 5 bases for J; bases not matched to a gene: 6.

This sequence joins TRBV19 and TRBJ1-5, with D possibly matching TRBD1 (5 bases). Looked up from germline, CDR1 is LNHDA and CDR2 is SQIVND (reference sequence). V was cut by 3 bases and J by 2 bases, with 11 bases left in between. This CDR3 is built from 15 residues. The CDR3 sequence is CASSMGRSRNQPQHF. Here the CDR3 DNA reads TGTGCCAGTAGTATGGGGCGGTCTCGCAATCAGCCCCAGCATTTT.

This clone was detected once. The chain joins TRBV7-9 to TRBJ1-4, with D hard to call. Trimming took 5 bases from V and 6 from J, leaving 10 bases between them. CDR3 size: 13 residues. CDR1 is SEHNR and CDR2 is FQNEAQ in the germline V gene (reference sequence). The CDR3 nucleotides read TGTGCCAGCAGCACCCGGTCTCATGAAAAACTGTTTTTT. Residues: CASSTRSHEKLFF. The full variable domain, rest sourced from reference TRBV7-9 and TRBJ1-4, is DTGVSQNPRHKITKRGQNVTFRCDPISEHNRLYWYRQTLGQGPEFLTYFQNEAQLEKSRLLSDRFSAERPKGSFSTLEIQRTEQGDSAMYLCASSTRSHEKLFFGSGTQLSVL.

For the CDR3, the DNA is TGTGCCAGCAGCCCGGAGGAGGGGGCTCAGCCCCAGCATTTT. Amino acid sequence: CASSPEEGAQPQHF. The gene calls are TRBV7-6 and TRBJ1-5, with TRBD1 matching 7 bases. Trimming at V came to 5 bases and at J to 6 bases, leaving 7 bases not matched to a gene. This CDR3 region has 14 residues. Germline CDR1 SGHVS, CDR2 FNYEAQ.

The CDR3 here is CASSATGFNEKLFF. The CDR3 region has the DNA TGTGCCAGCAGCGCAACAGGGTTTAATGAAAAACTGTTTTTT. The genes are TRBV9 and TRBJ1-4, with D perhaps TRBD1 (6 bases). Germline CDR1 and CDR2: SGDLS and YYNGEE. The length of the CDR3 is 14 residues. V was cut by 3 bases and J by 4 bases, with 10 bases left in between.

The chain has TRBV6-1 and TRBJ1-5, with 8 bases fitting TRBD1. The CDR3 runs 15 residues. The germline CDR1 and CDR2 sequences are MNHNS and SASEGT. The trim removed 7 bases at V and 4 bases at J, leaving 9 bases unmatched. This chain's CDR3 is CASTPGTGGNQPQHF. For the CDR3, the DNA is TGTGCCAGCACCCCGGGGACAGGAGGAAATCAGCCCCAGCATTTT.

V is TRBV6-5 and J is TRBJ1-1, with 8 bases lining up with TRBD1. CDR1 MNHEY and CDR2 SVGAGI come from the germline V gene. The CDR3 runs to 14 residues. Trimming at V came to 5 bases and at J to 4 bases, leaving 6 bases not matched to a gene. CDR3 residues: CASSQNRGFTEAFF. CDR3 nucleotides: TGTGCCAGCAGTCAAAACAGGGGGTTCACTGAAGCTTTCTTT.

The chain carries TRBV19 and TRBJ2-1; 14 positions match TRBD2. From germline, CDR1 is LNHDA and CDR2 SQIVND (reference sequence). This CDR3 has 17 amino acids. The V and J ends lost 5 bases and 7 bases, in that order; junction bases with no gene match: 10. The CDR3: CASSSRTSGGRGNEQFF. CDR3 in DNA: TGTGCCAGTAGTTCACGGACTAGCGGGGGGCGGGGGAATGAGCAGTTCTTC.

The gene calls are TRBV6-5 and TRBJ1-2, with D perhaps TRBD1 (5 bases). The CDR3 runs 14 residues. Trimming stripped 7 bases from V and 4 bases from J, with 16 bases between. In germline, CDR1 is MNHEY, CDR2 SVGAGI. This CDR3 reads CASNQGAPSYGYTF. In nucleotides, the CDR3 is TGTGCCAGCAATCAGGGCGCTCCATCCTATGGCTACACCTTC.

The rearrangement uses TRBV7-2 and TRBJ2-3; 9 bases map to TRBD2. Germline CDR1 is SGHTA and CDR2 is FQGNSA. This CDR3 contains 16 residues. With 5 bases clipped from V and 6 bases from J, the junction kept 12 bases outside the gene matches. The CDR3, as DNA: TGTGCCAGCAGCCTACGTAGCGGGGGCCTCGGGGATACGCAGTATTTT. It encodes CASSLRSGGLGDTQYF.

The chain is built from TRBV5-4 and TRBJ1-4, with D perhaps matching TRBD1 (5 bases). Germline V gene data show CDR1 as SGHNT and CDR2 as YYREEE (reference sequence). The V end lost 4 bases, the J end lost 8 bases, and 18 bases lay between the germline ends. The CDR3 contains 15 residues. The CDR3 loop reads CASSPRQGGGEKLFF. DNA for the CDR3: TGTGCCAGCAGCCCCCGCCAGGGCGGGGGAGAAAAACTGTTTTTT.

The rearrangement links TRBV19 to TRBJ1-2; D not certain. V gave up 8 bases and J gave up 3 bases, with 13 bases separating them. The germline V gene encodes CDR1 LNHDA and CDR2 SQIVND (reference sequence). The CDR3 has 13 amino acids. CDR3 protein: CASSPDTDYGYTF. For the CDR3, the DNA is TGTGCCAGTTCCCCCGACACCGACTATGGCTACACCTTC.

The V and J genes are TRBV29-1 and TRBJ2-2; TRBD2 matches 11 bases. V was pared by 1 base and J by 9 bases, with 7 bases of the junction left unmatched. CDR1 and CDR2 from the germline V gene are SQVTM and ANQGSEA. This CDR3 region has 15 residues. The CDR3 sequence: CSVEAASGGFWELFF. DNA of the CDR3: TGCAGCGTTGAAGCGGCTAGCGGGGGGTTCTGGGAGCTGTTTTTT.

This clone was seen only once. The rearrangement joins TRBV4-1 to TRBJ2-5, with 7 bases that match TRBD2. The V and J ends lost 0 bases and 4 bases, in that order; junction bases with no gene match: 5. The CDR3 covers 15 residues. Germline loops: CDR1 MGHRA, CDR2 YSYEKL. CDR3 nucleotide sequence: TGCGCCAGCAGCCAAGAAGCGGGGCGGGGAGAGACCCAGTACTTC. This encodes CASSQEAGRGETQYF.